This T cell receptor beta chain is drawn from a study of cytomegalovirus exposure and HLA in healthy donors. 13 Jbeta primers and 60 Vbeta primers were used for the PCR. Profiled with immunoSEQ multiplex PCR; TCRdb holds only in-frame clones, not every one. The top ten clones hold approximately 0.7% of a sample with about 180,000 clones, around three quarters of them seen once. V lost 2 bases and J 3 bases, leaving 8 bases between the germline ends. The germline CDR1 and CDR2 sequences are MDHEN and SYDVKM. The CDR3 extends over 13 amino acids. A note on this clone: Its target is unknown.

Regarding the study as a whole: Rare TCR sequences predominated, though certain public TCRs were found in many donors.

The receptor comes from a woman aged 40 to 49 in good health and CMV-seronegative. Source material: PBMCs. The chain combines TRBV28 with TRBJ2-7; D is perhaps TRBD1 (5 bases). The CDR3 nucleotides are TGTGCCAGCAGTTTAGGGGCGTTCTACGAGCAGTACTTC. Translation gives CASSLGAFYEQYF.